This TCR beta chain was found in a study of identifying expanded T cells in peripheral blood. Germline loops: CDR1 SGHAT, CDR2 FQNNGV. The CDR3 runs 14 residues. V dropped 5 bases and J dropped 5; count of bases not matched to a gene: 8. Sequencing was performed with immunoSEQ multiplex PCR; in TCRdb, only in-frame clones are kept and a portion is missing. Of 100,000 or so clones in the sample, about 89% were seen once. The chain couples TRBV11-2 to TRBJ2-5, with 7 nucleotides matching TRBD1. The sequencing input was blood. This TCR was recovered from a person aged 18-70 years in good health. This chain's CDR3 is CASSPQGVDETQYF. The CDR3 DNA reads as TGTGCCAGCAGCCCGCAGGGGGTCGACGAGACCCAGTACTTC.